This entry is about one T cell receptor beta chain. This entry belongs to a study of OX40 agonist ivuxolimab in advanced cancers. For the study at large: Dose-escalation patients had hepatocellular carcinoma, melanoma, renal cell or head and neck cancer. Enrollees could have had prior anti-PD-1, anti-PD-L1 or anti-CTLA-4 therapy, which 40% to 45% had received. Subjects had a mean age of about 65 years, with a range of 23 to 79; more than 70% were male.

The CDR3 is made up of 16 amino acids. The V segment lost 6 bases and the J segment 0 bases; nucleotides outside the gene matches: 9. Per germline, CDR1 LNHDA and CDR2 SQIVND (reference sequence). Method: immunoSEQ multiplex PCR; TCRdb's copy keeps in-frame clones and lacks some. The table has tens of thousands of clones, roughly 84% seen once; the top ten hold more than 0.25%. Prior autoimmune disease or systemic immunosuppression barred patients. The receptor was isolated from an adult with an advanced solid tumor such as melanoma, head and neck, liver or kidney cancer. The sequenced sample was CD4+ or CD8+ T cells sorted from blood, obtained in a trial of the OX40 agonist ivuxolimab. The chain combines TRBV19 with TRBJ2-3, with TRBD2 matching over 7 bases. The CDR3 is CASRLQAGISTDTQYF. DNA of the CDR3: TGTGCCAGTAGACTCCAAGCGGGGATTAGCACAGATACGCAGTATTTT.